What follows is one T cell receptor (beta chain) and its context. These data are taken from a study of blood T cell repertoires in COVID-19. The wider study: Acute and convalescent COVID-19 specimens originated in the United States, Italy and Spain. Sources were T cells, B-cell-depleted T cells, or PBMCs; the material itself was cDNA or gDNA.

The V gene's germline CDR1 is SGHTA and CDR2 FQGNSA. The CDR3 has 13 residues. Trimming took 5 bases from V and 8 from J; bases not matched to a gene: 6. As originally analysed: Estimation of nucleated cell counts relied on the amplification of reference gene primers. The data were produced by immunoSEQ multiplex PCR, yet TCRdb's version contains in-frame clones alone and is incomplete. V and J calls and clone size are those listed in that table; D and trimming were worked out from the DNA. The sample yields tens of thousands of clones, less than 80% seen once. The sequence was obtained from a human donor in a cohort sampled during active COVID-19. Sequencing input: peripheral blood. The V call is TRBV7-2, the J call TRBJ1-1; 9 nucleotides match TRBD1. CDR3 protein: CASSLQGASEAFF. CDR3 DNA sequence: TGTGCCAGCAGCCTACAGGGGGCGTCGGAAGCTTTCTTT.